Below, one TCR beta chain is given with its context. Arm-PCR of CDR3 regions and iRepertoire HTBI primers were the basis on which TCR beta libraries were built. TCRdb fed the multiplex PCR reads into MiXCR, producing one record per CDR3 protein. The table has some 200,000 distinct CDR3 sequences, roughly a fifth seen once. Between the trimmed V and J ends, which lost 2 bases and 4 bases, there was a span of 15 bases. Germline V CDR1 and CDR2: MDHEN, SYDVKM. The CDR3 loop spans 15 amino acids. Time point specified: newly diagnosed GD, antithyroid drugs for less than 3 months. Preparation of the TCR library used RNA extracted from PBMCs. This sample is part of a study of regulatory T cells in long-lasting Graves disease. These same records also appear under a second study, on T cells in Graves' hyperthyroidism and ophthalmopathy.

Here the sequenced sample was peripheral blood mononuclear cells (PBMCs), taken at new diagnosis, from a patient treated with antithyroid drugs. The TCR comes from a woman in her 30s with Graves disease. The chain uses TRBV28 and TRBJ2-7; D not resolved. The CDR3 nucleotides are TGTGCCAGCAGTTTAGCTACACCCGCCGGGTACGAGCAGTACTTC. It translates to CASSLATPAGYEQYF. The full variable domain, in which reference TRBV28 and TRBJ2-7 provide the parts outside the CDR3, is DVKVTQSSRYLVKRTGEKVFLECVQDMDHENMFWYRQDPGLGLRLIYFSYDVKMKEKGDIPEGYSVSREKKERFSLILESASTNQTSMYLCASSLATPAGYEQYFGPGTRLTVT.